These 27 T cell receptor beta chains share one sample of origin, sequenced in a study of sequential checkpoint blockade in melanoma. Treatment: randomized to nivolumab then ipilimumab (arm A) or the reverse (arm B). The assay was immunoSEQ multiplex PCR, and TCRdb's table has in-frame clones only and misses some. This sample has 20,000 or so clones, with about four fifths found just once. Sequencing used CD8+ T cells sorted from blood (inferred from file names), obtained from a patient given nivolumab and ipilimumab in sequence. The receptors originated from a human donor with melanoma.

The chain is built from TRBV6-1 and TRBJ1-5; tentatively, D is TRBD1 (5 bases). V was shortened by 2 bases and J by 1 base, with 12 bases between the two germline ends. Germline V gene data show CDR1 as MNHNS and CDR2 as SASEGT. The CDR3 runs 16 residues. The chain's CDR3 is CASSESGGSSNQPQHF. As DNA, the CDR3 is TGTGCCAGCAGTGAATCGGGGGGGTCGAGCAATCAGCCCCAGCATTTT.

A note on this clone: Other DNA sequences in this specimen translate into the identical CDR3. This chain joins TRBV10-2 and TRBJ1-5; D remains unclear. Germline CDR1 WSHSY, CDR2 SAAADI. Trimming left V 6 bases short and J 1 base short, with 7 bases between. The CDR3 totals 13 residues. The CDR3 nucleotides are TGCGCCAGCAGCGTCCAGAGCAATCAGCCCCAGCATTTT. Translated: CASSVQSNQPQHF.

This clone has only one observation. This sequence joins TRBV5-1 and TRBJ2-6, with D uncertain. Between the trimmed V and J ends, which lost 0 bases and 2 bases, there was a span of 3 bases. The CDR3 runs 14 residues. Germline lookup yields CDR1 SGHRS and CDR2 YFSETQ. CDR3 in DNA: TGCGCCAGCAGCTTGGCCACTGGGGCCAACGTCCTGACTTTC. This codes for CASSLATGANVLTF.

The V call is TRBV11-2, the J call TRBJ2-3; TRBD1 might be the D (5 bases). V lost 0 bases and J 0 bases, leaving 10 bases between the germline ends. Germline-derived CDR1 and CDR2 are SGHAT and FQNNGV. The CDR3 loop spans 16 amino acids. CDR3 coding DNA: TGTGCCAGCAGCTTAGAGGGGCTAAGGAGCACAGATACGCAGTATTTT. It specifies CASSLEGLRSTDTQYF.

This clone has more than one count but fewer than ten. The gene calls are TRBV18 and TRBJ2-7; D perhaps matches TRBD1 (6 bases). This CDR3 contains 13 residues. CDR1 KGHSH and CDR2 LQKENI come from the germline V gene. The ends were cut back, 3 bases at V and 0 bases at J, with 6 bases in the middle. Here the CDR3 reads CASSPDSSYEQYF. In DNA, the CDR3 is TGTGCCAGCTCACCGGACAGCTCCTACGAGCAGTACTTC. Full variable domain (remainder filled in from reference TRBV18 and TRBJ2-7): NAGVMQNPRHLVRRRGQEARLRCSPMKGHSHVYWYRQLPEEGLKFMVYLQKENIIDESGMPKERFSAEFPKEGPSILRIQQVVRGDSAAYFCASSPDSSYEQYFGPGTRLTVT.

Details on this clone: At one end, the junction sequence differs from germline, possibly due to a read error. Other DNA sequences from this sample encode an identical CDR3 as well. This chain connects TRBV27 to TRBJ2-7, with a tentative D call TRBD2 (6 bases). Germline V gene data show CDR1 as MNHEY and CDR2 as SMNVEV (reference sequence). The CDR3 covers 15 residues. This CDR3 reads CASSPAGTGAYEQYF. DNA of the CDR3: TGTGCCAGCAGTCCCGCCGGGACGGGAGCATACGAGCAATACTTC.

The chain employs TRBV5-8 and TRBJ1-5; a weak D match, TRBD1 (5 bases). This CDR3 region has 15 residues. V dropped 3 bases and J dropped 0 bases, with 10 bases sitting between them. Germline V CDR1 and CDR2: SGHTS, YDEGEE. The CDR3 sequence is CASSSWTYSNQPQHF. In DNA form, the CDR3 reads TGTGCCAGCAGCTCGTGGACATATAGCAATCAGCCCCAGCATTTT.

The chain carries TRBV19 and TRBJ2-7; the D is unclear. The germline V and J ends were trimmed by 3 bases and 0 bases, with 6 bases remaining between them. Germline values: CDR1 LNHDA, CDR2 SQIVND (reference sequence). The CDR3 sequence is 13 residues long. In DNA, the CDR3 is TGTGCCAGTAGTATTGGCAGCTCCTACGAGCAGTACTTC. Its translation: CASSIGSSYEQYF. The entire variable domain, with the rest obtained from reference TRBV19 and TRBJ2-7, is as follows: DGGITQSPKYLFRKEGQNVTLSCEQNLNHDAMYWYRQDPGQGLRLIYYSQIVNDFQKGDIAEGYSVSREKKESFPLTVTSAQKNPTAFYLCASSIGSSYEQYFGPGTRLTVT.

This clone has just a few counts. The chain links TRBV7-2 to TRBJ2-7; 7 bases align to TRBD2. The length of the CDR3 is 14 residues. V shed 1 base and J 4 bases; nucleotides not matched to a gene: 4. Germline CDR1 is SGHTA and CDR2 is FQGNSA. The CDR3 bases are TGTGCCAGCAGCTTAGGGACTAGGAGTTACGAGCAGTACTTC. Translation: CASSLGTRSYEQYF.

CDR3 sequence (DNA): TGTGCCAGCAGGGACACGCAGGGTGACGAGCAGTACTTC. Translation: CASRDTQGDEQYF. The rearrangement joins TRBV28 to TRBJ2-7, with D perhaps matching TRBD1 (5 bases). V was cut by 6 bases and J by 5 bases, with 14 bases left in between. The CDR3 is made up of 13 amino acids. In germline, CDR1 is MDHEN, CDR2 SYDVKM.

This clone was detected a few times. The chain combines TRBV28 with TRBJ2-7; 8 bases agree with TRBD1. Germline lookup yields CDR1 MDHEN and CDR2 SYDVKM. The J segment lost 6 bases and the V segment lost 7 bases, leaving 8 bases of the junction unmatched. The CDR3 runs to 13 residues. CDR3 bases: TGTGCCAGCACATCGAACAGGGGGAGCGAGCAGTACTTC. It is translated as CASTSNRGSEQYF.

This clone was seen a few times. The sample carries other DNA sequences with the same CDR3. The DNA for the CDR3 is TGTGCCAGCAGCTTGCGAGGTACTGAAGCTTTCTTT. It codes for CASSLRGTEAFF. The J gene is TRBJ1-1, the V gene TRBV5-6; D unclear. V dropped 1 base and J dropped 5 bases, with 6 bases sitting between them. CDR3 length: 12 amino acids. Germline V gene data show CDR1 as SGHDT and CDR2 as YYEEEE.

This clone was seen only once. The chain is built from TRBV28 and TRBJ2-7; D may be TRBD2 (5 bases). This CDR3 spans 15 amino acids. V was trimmed by 2 bases and J by 0 bases, leaving 11 bases between them. Per the germline V gene, CDR1 is MDHEN and CDR2 is SYDVKM. CDR3 DNA: TGTGCCAGCAGTTTAGGAGGCCGGAGCTCCTACGAGCAGTACTTC. Encoded protein: CASSLGGRSSYEQYF.

The chain links TRBV13 to TRBJ2-1; TRBD2 matches at 7 bases. The junction had 8 bases not matched to a gene; V was cut back by 0 bases and J by 9 bases. Germline CDR1 and CDR2: PRHDT and FYEKMQ (reference sequence). This CDR3 spans 15 amino acids. This CDR3 reads CASSLGAGGSGEQFF. The CDR3 DNA reads TGTGCCAGCAGCTTAGGGGCGGGCGGGAGTGGTGAGCAGTTCTTC. The full variable domain, in which reference TRBV13 and TRBJ2-1 provide the parts outside the CDR3, is AAGVIQSPRHLIKEKRETATLKCYPIPRHDTVYWYQQGPGQDPQFLISFYEKMQSDKGSIPDRFSAQQFSDYHSELNMSSLELGDSALYFCASSLGAGGSGEQFFGPGTRLTVL.

This chain joins TRBV7-2 and TRBJ2-7; 9 positions match TRBD2. CDR1 SGHTA and CDR2 FQGNSA come from the germline V gene. The CDR3 loop spans 15 amino acids. Trimming cost V 3 bases and J 2 bases; bases outside gene matches: 5. CDR3 DNA: TGTGCCAGCAGCTTCATTAGCGGGAGCGCCTACGAGCAGTACTTC. As protein: CASSFISGSAYEQYF.

The chain recombines TRBV5-4 with TRBJ2-7; 10 nucleotides align to TRBD2. This CDR3 contains 16 residues. The V gene's germline CDR1 is SGHNT and CDR2 YYREEE (reference sequence). With V trimmed by 0 bases and J by 3 bases, 6 bases remained unmatched. The CDR3 protein is CASSLAPSGGFYEQYF. The CDR3 nucleotides read TGTGCCAGCAGCTTGGCCCCTAGCGGGGGTTTCTACGAGCAGTACTTC.

This chain uses TRBV28 with TRBJ1-4, with D unresolved. V was trimmed by 6 bases and J by 8 bases, leaving 16 bases between them. CDR1 MDHEN and CDR2 SYDVKM come from the germline V gene. The CDR3 has 14 amino acids. The CDR3 reads CASSSGRVEEKLFF. DNA for the CDR3: TGTGCCAGCAGCTCGGGGAGGGTGGAAGAAAAACTGTTTTTT.

V gene TRBV10-3 combines with J gene TRBJ2-7; a possible D gene is TRBD1 (5 bases). Germline-derived CDR1 and CDR2 are ENHRY and SYGVKD. The V gene lost 5 bases and the J gene lost 9 bases, with 20 bases spanning the gap. This CDR3 contains 14 residues. The CDR3: CAISLVDRRNGQYF. The CDR3 DNA reads TGTGCCATCAGTCTAGTCGACAGACGGAACGGGCAGTACTTC.

The chain links TRBV28 to TRBJ2-5; 11 bases agree with TRBD2. The J call may be faulty, since TRBJ2-7 better matches the DNA end. Germline assignment: CDR1 MDHEN and CDR2 SYDVKM. CDR3 size: 16 residues. CDR3 in amino acids: CASSLRGSGRAYEQYF. CDR3 DNA: TGTGCCAGCAGCCTACGGGGTAGCGGGAGGGCCTACGAGCAGTACTTC.

V gene TRBV7-9 combines with J gene TRBJ1-4; possibly TRBD1 for D (5 bases). Trimming pared 0 bases from V and 5 bases from J, leaving 13 bases between. Per the germline V gene, CDR1 is SEHNR and CDR2 is FQNEAQ (reference sequence). The CDR3 has 16 amino acids. The CDR3 loop is CASSLALGGENEKLFF. CDR3 nucleotide sequence: TGTGCCAGCAGCTTAGCGCTCGGGGGGGAGAATGAAAAACTGTTTTTT.

This chain connects TRBV6-1 to TRBJ1-2; TRBD1 matches 10 bases. V was clipped by 3 bases and J by 4 bases; unmatched bases: 5. The CDR3 is 15 amino acids. Germline CDR1 MNHNS, CDR2 SASEGT. The CDR3 reads CASSDTGTGAYGYTF. CDR3 in DNA: TGTGCCAGCAGTGACACCGGGACAGGGGCCTATGGCTACACCTTC.

This rearrangement joins TRBV28 to TRBJ2-7; D might be TRBD2 (5 bases). CDR3 size: 13 residues. In germline, CDR1 is MDHEN, CDR2 SYDVKM. Trimming stripped 6 bases from V and 2 bases from J, with 11 bases between. CDR3 sequence (DNA): TGTGCCAGCAGCCCGGACTTCGCCTACGAGCAGTACTTC. Protein product: CASSPDFAYEQYF.

V and J are TRBV11-2 and TRBJ1-1, with no clear D. The CDR3 covers 13 residues. V lost 1 base and J 2 bases, leaving 5 bases between the germline ends. CDR1 and CDR2 from the germline V gene are SGHAT and FQNNGV. The CDR3 protein is CASSLGVNTEAFF. CDR3 in DNA: TGTGCCAGCAGCTTAGGCGTTAACACTGAAGCTTTCTTT. Full variable domain (missing parts from reference TRBV11-2 and TRBJ1-1): EAGVAQSPRYKIIEKRQSVAFWCNPISGHATLYWYQQILGQGPKLLIQFQNNGVVDDSQLPKDRFSAERLKGVDSTLKIQPAKLEDSAVYLCASSLGVNTEAFFGQGTRLTVV.

The chain uses TRBV13 and TRBJ1-1; D call uncertain. This CDR3 is 10 amino acids long. The V end lost 1 base, the J end lost 8 bases, and 2 bases lay between the germline ends. Germline V lookup: CDR1 PRHDT, CDR2 FYEKMQ (reference sequence). CDR3 sequence (DNA): TGTGCCAGCAGCTTAGTAGAAGCTTTCTTT. This codes for CASSLVEAFF. The entire variable domain, with the rest obtained from reference TRBV13 and TRBJ1-1, is as follows: AAGVIQSPRHLIKEKRETATLKCYPIPRHDTVYWYQQGPGQDPQFLISFYEKMQSDKGSIPDRFSAQQFSDYHSELNMSSLELGDSALYFCASSLVEAFFGQGTRLTVV.

As DNA, the CDR3 is TGCGCCAGCAGCTCCAAATCAGGGAATTCACCCCTCCACTTT. As protein: CASSSKSGNSPLHF. The rearrangement uses TRBV5-1 and TRBJ1-6; weak D call: TRBD1 (5 bases). The V gene lost 3 bases and the J gene lost 7 bases, with 11 bases spanning the gap. Germline assignment: CDR1 SGHRS and CDR2 YFSETQ. The CDR3 contains 14 residues.

The rearrangement links TRBV7-9 to TRBJ2-7; D gene ambiguous. Germline assignment: CDR1 SEHNR and CDR2 FQNEAQ (reference sequence). V lost 5 bases, J lost 2 bases, and 7 bases lay in between. This CDR3 comprises 12 residues. CDR3 region: CASSLSAYEQYF. The CDR3 nucleotides are TGTGCCAGCAGCCTAAGCGCCTACGAGCAGTACTTC.

This chain connects TRBV11-1 to TRBJ2-2; D is undetermined. CDR1 and CDR2 (germline): SGHAT, FQDESV (reference sequence). With 7 bases removed from V and 4 bases from J, the gap between germline ends came to 10 bases. This CDR3 is 13 amino acids long. In DNA, the CDR3 is TGTGCCAGCAATCCCTCGGGCACCGGGGAGCTGTTTTTT. This gives the protein CASNPSGTGELFF.